A single sample is the source of the 10 T cell receptor beta chains below, sequenced in a study of OX40 agonist ivuxolimab in advanced cancers. Sequencing was performed with immunoSEQ multiplex PCR; in TCRdb, only in-frame clones are kept and a portion is missing. The data contain around 74,000 clones, around 90% of them singletons. The specimen comprised CD4+ or CD8+ T cells sorted from blood, sampled in a trial of the OX40 agonist ivuxolimab. These receptors were taken from an adult with an advanced solid tumor such as melanoma, head and neck, liver or kidney cancer.

This clone has a single count. The chain uses TRBV7-7 and TRBJ2-3; 9 nucleotides match TRBD2. V was clipped by 1 base and J by 3 bases; unmatched bases: 11. The CDR3 runs to 18 residues. The V gene's germline CDR1 is SSHAT and CDR2 FNYEAQ (reference sequence). The CDR3 spells CASSLEWRGGRGTDTQYF. The CDR3 DNA reads as TGTGCCAGCAGCTTAGAGTGGCGGGGGGGCCGTGGTACAGATACGCAGTATTTT.

The chain uses TRBV27 and TRBJ2-1, with D possibly being TRBD1 or TRBD2 (5 bases each). The V end lost 5 bases, the J end lost 5 bases, and 10 bases lay between the germline ends. Germline V lookup: CDR1 MNHEY, CDR2 SMNVEV (reference sequence). The CDR3 runs 13 residues. The CDR3 DNA sequence: TGTGCCAGCAGTACACTGGGGGACAATGAGCAGTTCTTC. Translation: CASSTLGDNEQFF.

This chain joins TRBV4-3 and TRBJ2-7, with TRBD2 matching over 11 bases. V trimming: 0 bases; J trimming: 2 bases; junction bases outside the gene matches: 3. The CDR3 has 16 residues. Germline-derived CDR1 and CDR2 are LGHNA and YSLEER. The CDR3 sequence is CASSQEFSGGAYEQYF. The CDR3 nucleotides are TGCGCCAGCAGCCAAGAATTTAGCGGGGGGGCCTACGAGCAGTACTTC.

The chain recombines TRBV29-1 with TRBJ1-5, with D possibly TRBD1 on 5 matching bases. CDR1 is SQVTM and CDR2 is ANQGSEA in the germline V gene. V lost 7 bases and J lost 0, with 22 bases in between. CDR3 length equals 17 residues. DNA for the CDR3: TGCAGCGCACCTCGCTTTCGACAGCCTTATAGCAATCAGCCCCAGCATTTT. Residues: CSAPRFRQPYSNQPQHF.

The chain couples TRBV4-3 to TRBJ2-7, with 8 bases aligning to TRBD2. The CDR3 length is 16 residues. Losses at the gene ends were 1 base for V and 2 bases for J; bases not matched to a gene: 7. Per the germline V gene, CDR1 is LGHNA and CDR2 is YSLEER. The DNA for the CDR3 is TGCGCCAGCAGCCAAGCGGGGGGGCCGGCCCCCTACGAGCAGTACTTC. Translated: CASSQAGGPAPYEQYF.

This chain links TRBV13 with TRBJ2-3; D remains unclear. CDR1 and CDR2 (germline): PRHDT, FYEKMQ (reference sequence). The CDR3 runs to 13 residues. Between the trimmed V and J ends, which lost 1 base and 8 bases, there was a span of 10 bases. The CDR3 loop reads CASSLDSDGTQYF. The CDR3 nucleotides read TGTGCCAGCAGCTTAGATTCGGACGGTACGCAGTATTTT.

The chain joins TRBV13 to TRBJ2-3, with 14 positions matching TRBD2. Germline CDR1 and CDR2: PRHDT and FYEKMQ (reference sequence). This CDR3 comprises 18 residues. With V trimmed by 4 bases and J by 4 bases, 10 bases remained unmatched. The CDR3 loop reads CASSSRTSGGRLADTQYF. For the CDR3, the DNA is TGTGCCAGCAGCTCTCGGACTAGCGGGGGGAGGCTCGCAGATACGCAGTATTTT.

This chain uses TRBV7-3 with TRBJ2-1; TRBD2 matches at 10 bases. The V segment lost 1 base and the J segment 8 bases; nucleotides outside the gene matches: 5. The germline gives CDR1 SGHTA, CDR2 FQGTGA. CDR3 size: 15 residues. The CDR3 DNA reads TGTGCCAGCAGCTTAATAGCGGGGGGACGCGATGAGCAGTTCTTC. It translates to CASSLIAGGRDEQFF.

The V and J genes are TRBV13 and TRBJ2-1, with D possibly being TRBD1 (6 bases). The germline gives CDR1 PRHDT, CDR2 FYEKMQ (reference sequence). V was cut by 1 base and J by 7 bases, with 11 bases left in between. The CDR3 loop spans 14 amino acids. Here the CDR3 DNA reads TGTGCCAGCAGCTTAGTACAGGGTTCAAATGAGCAGTTCTTC. Amino acids: CASSLVQGSNEQFF. Full variable domain (outside the CDR3, taken from reference TRBV13 and TRBJ2-1): AAGVIQSPRHLIKEKRETATLKCYPIPRHDTVYWYQQGPGQDPQFLISFYEKMQSDKGSIPDRFSAQQFSDYHSELNMSSLELGDSALYFCASSLVQGSNEQFFGPGTRLTVL.

Note on this clone: A read error may account for a junction end that differs from germline. Other DNA sequences in the same sample also yield this CDR3. The J gene is TRBJ1-4, the V gene TRBV29-1, with D possibly being TRBD1 (5 bases). CDR1 SQVTM and CDR2 ANQGSEA come from the germline V gene. This CDR3 spans 13 amino acids. CDR3 sequence (DNA): TGCAGCGCTCCTTCTGGGGGTAATGAAAAATTGTTTTTT. The encoded protein is CSAPSGGNEKLFF.